These 17 T cell receptor beta chains were all obtained from the same sample, sequenced in a study of regulatory T cells in long-lasting Graves disease. Stated time point: newly diagnosed GD, antithyroid drugs for less than 3 months. PBMC-extracted RNA yielded the TCR library. Sequencing libraries for TCR beta were prepared with iRepertoire HTBI primers and Arm-PCR of CDR3 regions. TCRdb called the multiplex PCR reads again in MiXCR, with one record for every CDR3 protein. The table lists approximately 440,000 distinct CDR3 sequences, around 16% of them singletons. These data were also reused for a study on T cells in Graves' hyperthyroidism and ophthalmopathy.

The material was peripheral blood mononuclear cells (PBMCs), obtained at new diagnosis, from a patient treated with antithyroid drugs. The receptors shown here come from a man aged 40-49 years with Graves disease.

There are many counts of this clonotype. The chain is built from TRBV11-2 and TRBJ2-1, with 9 bases aligning to TRBD2. This CDR3 has 13 residues. With V trimmed by 8 bases and J by 8 bases, 7 bases remained unmatched. Germline V gene data show CDR1 as SGHAT and CDR2 as FQNNGV. The CDR3 coding sequence is TGTGCCAGCGGTATAGCGGGAGCCCATGAGCAGTTCTTC. Residues: CASGIAGAHEQFF.

This clonotype has at least ten counts. This sequence joins TRBV12-3 or TRBV12-4 and TRBJ1-5, with D tentatively TRBD1 (5 bases). This CDR3 contains 14 residues. The ends were cut back, 6 bases at V and 1 base at J, with 10 bases in the middle. The CDR3 region has the DNA TGTGCCAGCAGCCACTGGGGGAGCAATCAGCCCCAGCATTTT. Its translation: CASSHWGSNQPQHF.

This clonotype was counted only a few times. The rearrangement joins TRBV20-1 to TRBJ2-3; 10 nucleotides align to TRBD2. CDR3 size: 20 residues. Per germline, CDR1 DFQATT and CDR2 SNEGSKA (reference sequence). J gave up 4 bases and V 1 base, and 20 bases lay outside the gene matches. CDR3 nucleotide sequence: TGCAGTGCTAGAGGAACCCAACTAGCGGGAAGAGGGTCCGGCGCAGATACGCAGTATTTT. It encodes CSARGTQLAGRGSGADTQYF.

Points on this clonotype: The junction does not match germline at one end; this may be a read error. The rearrangement uses TRBV5-1 and TRBJ1-1; possible D gene TRBD1, 6 bases. CDR3 size: 14 residues. Germline V CDR1 and CDR2: SGHRS, YFSETQ. The CDR3 DNA reads as TGCGTCAGCAGCTACGGACAGCCGAACACTGAAGCTTTCTTT. Its translation: CVSSYGQPNTEAFF.

This clonotype was seen many times. V is TRBV20-1 and J is TRBJ2-1, with unresolved D. The CDR3 is 13 amino acids. V dropped 6 bases and J dropped 0 bases, with 9 bases sitting between them. Germline V gives CDR1 DFQATT, CDR2 SNEGSKA (reference sequence). The CDR3 sequence: CSAMGPSYNEQFF. The CDR3 DNA is TGCAGTGCGATGGGCCCCTCCTACAATGAGCAGTTCTTC.

This clonotype was recorded many times. This chain joins TRBV20-1 and TRBJ2-2; D may be TRBD2 (6 bases). Trimming cost V 3 bases and J 4 bases, with 15 bases left between them. Germline V lookup: CDR1 DFQATT, CDR2 SNEGSKA (reference sequence). The CDR3 has 15 amino acids. The CDR3 nucleotides are TGCAGTGCTAGGACGGTTGCGGGACTCACCGGGGAGCTGTTTTTT. Residues: CSARTVAGLTGELFF.

This clonotype was observed at least ten times. This chain connects TRBV7-9 to TRBJ2-7; D is unresolved. Per the germline V gene, CDR1 is SEHNR and CDR2 is FQNEAQ (reference sequence). The ends were cut back, 4 bases at V and 3 bases at J, with 19 bases in the middle. CDR3 length: 16 amino acids. This CDR3 is CASSSSSGASYYEQYF. DNA of the CDR3: TGTGCCAGCAGCTCCAGCTCAGGCGCTTCCTACTACGAGCAGTACTTC.

About this clonotype itself: With a much larger clone just one base away, this may be a read error. The chain couples TRBV30 to TRBJ2-2; 8 nucleotides match TRBD2. The J segment lost 3 bases and the V segment lost 0 bases, leaving 6 bases of the junction unmatched. Germline lookup yields CDR1 GTSNPN and CDR2 SVGIG (reference sequence). This CDR3 has 16 amino acids. The CDR3 reads CAWSVAGGRDTGELFF. The DNA of the CDR3 is TGTGCCTGGAGTGTCGCGGGGGGCCGGGACACCGGGGAGCTGTTTTTT.

The chain joins TRBV7-9 to TRBJ2-3, with unresolved D. V was cut by 5 bases and J by 7 bases, with 13 bases left in between. The CDR3 covers 13 residues. Germline CDR1 reads SEHNR; CDR2 reads FQNEAQ (reference sequence). The CDR3, as DNA: TGTGCCAGCAGCCCCCGGTCGGCGAATACGCAGTATTTT. Translation gives CASSPRSANTQYF.

This clonotype was seen only a few times. CDR3 residues: CASSPLSIYGQGNTEAFF. The CDR3 DNA follows: TGTGCCAGCTCACCACTTTCCATTTATGGACAGGGGAACACTGAAGCTTTCTTT. V and J are TRBV18 and TRBJ1-1; 8 bases align to TRBD1. Germline V gene lookup returns CDR1 KGHSH and CDR2 LQKENI. The V and J ends lost 1 base and 1 base, in that order; junction bases with no gene match: 11. CDR3 length equals 18 residues. Full variable domain (outside the CDR3, taken from reference TRBV18 and TRBJ1-1): NAGVMQNPRHLVRRRGQEARLRCSPMKGHSHVYWYRQLPEEGLKFMVYLQKENIIDESGMPKERFSAEFPKEGPSILRIQQVVRGDSAAYFCASSPLSIYGQGNTEAFFGQGTRLTVV.

There are many counts of this clonotype. The genes are TRBV3-1 and TRBJ2-3; D unresolved. V was trimmed by 3 bases and J by 3 bases, leaving 7 bases between them. The germline V gene has CDR1 LGHDT and CDR2 YNNKEL (reference sequence). The length of the CDR3 is 13 residues. CDR3 DNA sequence: TGTGCCAGCAGCCACTCTACAACAGATACGCAGTATTTT. Its translation is CASSHSTTDTQYF.

This clonotype came up many times. CDR3 sequence: CASSVGISANTEAFF. CDR3 coding DNA: TGTGCCAGCAGCGTAGGGATTTCAGCCAACACTGAAGCTTTCTTT. V gene TRBV9 combines with J gene TRBJ1-1; no clear D. CDR3 length: 15 residues. V lost 0 bases, J lost 2 bases, and 11 bases lay in between. CDR1 is SGDLS and CDR2 is YYNGEE in the germline V gene.

This clonotype was counted many times. The genes are TRBV28 and TRBJ2-1; 9 bases align to TRBD2. The CDR3 sequence is 14 residues long. Germline CDR1 and CDR2: MDHEN and SYDVKM. The ends lost 3 bases at V and 8 bases at J; junction bases unmatched: 5. This CDR3 is CASSFLAGSDEQFF. The CDR3 DNA follows: TGTGCCAGCAGTTTTCTAGCGGGGAGCGATGAGCAGTTCTTC.

This clonotype has only a few counts. This chain joins TRBV15 and TRBJ2-1, with D unclear. The germline V gene encodes CDR1 LNHNV and CDR2 YYDKDF (reference sequence). V gave up 2 bases and J gave up 7 bases, with 12 bases separating them. This CDR3 spans 14 amino acids. The chain's CDR3 is CATSRSQRVNEQFF. Here the CDR3 DNA reads TGTGCCACCAGCAGAAGTCAAAGGGTAAATGAGCAGTTCTTC.

This clonotype was counted at least ten times. The chain is built from TRBV28 and TRBJ2-1; D is undetermined. This CDR3 spans 13 amino acids. V lost 6 bases to trimming and J lost 5 bases, with 11 bases between them. Germline CDR1 reads MDHEN; CDR2 reads SYDVKM. The CDR3 spells CASSPGRNNEQFF. CDR3 sequence (DNA): TGTGCCAGCAGCCCCGGTCGGAACAATGAGCAGTTCTTC.

The table lists this clonotype with many counts. The rearrangement uses TRBV27 and TRBJ2-3; TRBD1 matches at 10 bases. The CDR3 is made up of 15 amino acids. J gave up 4 bases and V 6 bases, and 7 bases lay outside the gene matches. Looked up from germline, CDR1 is MNHEY and CDR2 is SMNVEV (reference sequence). Here the CDR3 reads CASRPRTGGADTQYF. The CDR3 nucleotides are TGTGCCAGCAGACCTAGGACAGGGGGTGCAGATACGCAGTATTTT.

The rearrangement links TRBV3-1 to TRBJ1-5, with 8 bases that match TRBD1. Germline V gene data show CDR1 as LGHDT and CDR2 as YNNKEL (reference sequence). Trimming took 4 bases from V and 6 from J; bases not matched to a gene: 8. The CDR3 has 15 residues. The CDR3 region is CASSPGQGIAQPQHF. In DNA, the CDR3 is TGTGCCAGCAGCCCCGGACAGGGTATCGCTCAGCCCCAGCATTTT.